This T cell receptor (beta chain) was captured in a study of T cell responses to AZD1222 COVID-19 vaccine. Overall study: Second-dose timings of about 4 or about 12 weeks were pooled.

Sequencing used immunoSEQ multiplex PCR; TCRdb keeps in-frame clones, though not all of them. The repertoire includes about 110,000 clones, roughly 87% of them detected once, and roughly 9.8% sits in the top ten. Per the germline V gene, CDR1 is LGHDT and CDR2 is YNNKEL (reference sequence). V was pared by 3 bases and J by 7 bases, with 10 bases between. CDR3 length: 12 residues. Concerning this clone: The antigen remains unidentified.

Broader study findings: With dominance at 160-218 and 743-854, vaccine-associated CD4 TCRs spanned spike. Spike-specific TCR depth and breadth grew after two AZD1222 doses. Repertoires were sampled only after the peak T cell response.

Sequencing used peripheral blood, obtained on day 0 of AZD1222 vaccination. The receptor was isolated from an adult in good health. The chain couples TRBV3-1 (or the pseudogene TRBV3-2) to TRBJ2-7; no firm D call. CDR3 DNA sequence: TGTGCCAGCAGCCATCTCGAGGAAGAGCAGTACTTC. Protein sequence: CASSHLEEEQYF.